This T cell receptor (beta chain) was found in a study of T-cell reconstitution after alpha-beta-depleted transplantation in children. Points from the study as a whole: The authors attributed T-cell counts and diversity one year after transplant mostly to newly produced T cells.

This clonotype was picked up many times. The antigen is unknown. The CDR3 is made up of 14 amino acids. V gave up 2 bases and J gave up 7 bases, with 14 bases separating them. Germline loops: CDR1 MNHNS, CDR2 SASEGT. The TCRbeta library incorporated unique molecular identifiers. MiXCR was run by TCRdb on the PCR reads, yielding one entry per CDR3 protein. The table includes about 110,000 distinct CDR3 sequences, about 6% detected once. This TCR was recovered from a male patient aged 2-15 years who had a stem cell transplant for acute lymphoblastic leukemia, so the T cells may come from the graft donor. Specimen: PBMCs, mostly from graft donor cells, collected 360 days after TCRalphabeta/CD19-depleted stem cell transplant. This rearrangement joins TRBV6-1 to TRBJ1-1; TRBD1 might be the D (5 bases). The DNA for the CDR3 is TGTGCCAGCAGTGAAATGGGGGTTCCGATTGAAGCTTTCTTT. Residues: CASSEMGVPIEAFF.